This T cell receptor beta chain came from a study of T cells in Graves' hyperthyroidism and ophthalmopathy. Broader study findings: Most clonotypes expanded in the thyroid (above 0.001) were also present in blood.

The table lists this clonotype with many counts. The antigen remains undetermined. Hyperthyroidism in the patients, aged 18 to 65, was newly diagnosed and under 2 months in duration. Clinical symptoms, serum thyroxine, TRAb, thyroid ultrasound and orbital computed tomography established diagnosis. Cells are PBMCs isolated from 10 ml of fresh blood. V dropped 6 bases and J dropped 0 bases, with 12 bases sitting between them. Looked up from germline, CDR1 is SNHLY and CDR2 is FYNNEI. This CDR3 contains 14 residues. The investigators amplified TCR beta CDR3 regions from RNA transcripts. The TCR CDR3 was amplified in a first-round RT-PCR using the HTBI primer set. TCRdb recomputed calls from the multiplex PCR reads with MiXCR, one row per CDR3 protein. The data contain around 720,000 distinct CDR3 sequences, roughly 32% of them singletons.

This chain uses TRBV2 with TRBJ2-7; maybe TRBD1 (6 bases). This clonotype originated in a woman between 35 and 50 years old with Graves' hyperthyroidism. The sample was blood. As DNA, the CDR3 is TGTGCCAGCAGGTTACAGGGTATCTCCTACGAGCAGTACTTC. Translation: CASRLQGISYEQYF. The variable domain in full, completed from reference TRBV2 and TRBJ2-7, reads EPEVTQTPSHQVTQMGQEVILRCVPISNHLYFYWYRQILGQKVEFLVSFYNNEISEKSEIFDDQFSVERPDGSNFTLKIRSTKLEDSAMYFCASRLQGISYEQYFGPGTRLTVT.